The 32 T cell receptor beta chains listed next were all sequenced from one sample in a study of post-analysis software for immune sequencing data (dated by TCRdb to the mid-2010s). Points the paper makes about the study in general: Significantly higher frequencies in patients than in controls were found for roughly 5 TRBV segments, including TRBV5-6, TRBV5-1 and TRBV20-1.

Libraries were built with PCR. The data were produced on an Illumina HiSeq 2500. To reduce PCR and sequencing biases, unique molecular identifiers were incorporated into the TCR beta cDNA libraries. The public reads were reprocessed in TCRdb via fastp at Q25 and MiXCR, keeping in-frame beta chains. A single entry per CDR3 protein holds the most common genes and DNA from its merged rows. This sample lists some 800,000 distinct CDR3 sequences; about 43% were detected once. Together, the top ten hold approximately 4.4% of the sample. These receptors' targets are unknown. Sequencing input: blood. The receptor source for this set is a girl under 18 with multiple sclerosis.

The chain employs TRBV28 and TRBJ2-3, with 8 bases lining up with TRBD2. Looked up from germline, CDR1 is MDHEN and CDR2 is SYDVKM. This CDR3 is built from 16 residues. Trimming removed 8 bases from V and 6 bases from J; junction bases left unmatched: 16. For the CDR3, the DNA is TGTGCCAGCCCTCGCCAGGCGGGAGGCCGGGGGGATACGCAGTATTTT. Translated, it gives CASPRQAGGRGDTQYF. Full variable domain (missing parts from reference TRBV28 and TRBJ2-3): DVKVTQSSRYLVKRTGEKVFLECVQDMDHENMFWYRQDPGLGLRLIYFSYDVKMKEKGDIPEGYSVSREKKERFSLILESASTNQTSMYLCASPRQAGGRGDTQYFGPGTRLTVL.

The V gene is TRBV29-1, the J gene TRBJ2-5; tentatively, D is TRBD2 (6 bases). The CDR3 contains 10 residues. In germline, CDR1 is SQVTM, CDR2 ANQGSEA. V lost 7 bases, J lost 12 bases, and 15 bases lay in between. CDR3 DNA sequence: TGCAGCGCCAAGGACGGAGGGGAGTACTTC. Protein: CSAKDGGEYF.

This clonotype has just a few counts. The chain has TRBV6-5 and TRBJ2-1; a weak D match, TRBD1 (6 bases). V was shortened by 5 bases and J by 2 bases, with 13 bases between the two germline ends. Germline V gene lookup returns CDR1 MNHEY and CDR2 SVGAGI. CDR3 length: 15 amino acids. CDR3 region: CASSQGQFAYNEQFF. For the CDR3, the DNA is TGTGCCAGCAGTCAAGGACAGTTTGCCTACAATGAGCAGTTCTTC.

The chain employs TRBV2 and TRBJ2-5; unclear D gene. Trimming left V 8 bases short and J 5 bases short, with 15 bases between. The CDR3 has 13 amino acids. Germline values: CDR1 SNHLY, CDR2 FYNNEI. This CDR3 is CASAEDLRETQYF. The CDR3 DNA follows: TGTGCCAGCGCAGAGGACCTCCGGGAGACCCAGTACTTC.

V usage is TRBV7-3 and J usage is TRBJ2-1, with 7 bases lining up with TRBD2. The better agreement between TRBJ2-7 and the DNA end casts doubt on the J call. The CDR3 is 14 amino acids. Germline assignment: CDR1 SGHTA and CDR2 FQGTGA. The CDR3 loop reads CASSPSGEGYEQYF. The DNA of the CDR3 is TGTGCCAGCAGCCCGAGCGGGGAGGGCTACGAGCAGTACTTC.

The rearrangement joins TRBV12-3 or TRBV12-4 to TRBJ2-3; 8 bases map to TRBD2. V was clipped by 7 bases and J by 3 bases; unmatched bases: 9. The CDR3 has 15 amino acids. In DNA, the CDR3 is TGTGCCAGCAACGACCTAGCGGGCGCAACAGATACGCAGTATTTT. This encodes CASNDLAGATDTQYF.

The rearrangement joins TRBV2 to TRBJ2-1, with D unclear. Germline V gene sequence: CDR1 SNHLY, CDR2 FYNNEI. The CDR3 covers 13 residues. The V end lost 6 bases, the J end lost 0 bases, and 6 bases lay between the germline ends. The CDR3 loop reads CASSRYSYNEQFF. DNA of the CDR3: TGTGCCAGCAGCCGGTACTCCTACAATGAGCAGTTCTTC.

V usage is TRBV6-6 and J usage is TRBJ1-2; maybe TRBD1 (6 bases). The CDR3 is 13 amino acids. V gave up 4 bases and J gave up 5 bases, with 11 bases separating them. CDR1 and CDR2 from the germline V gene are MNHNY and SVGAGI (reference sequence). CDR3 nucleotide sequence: TGTGCCAGCAGTTCTAACAGGGAATATGGCTACACCTTC. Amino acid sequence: CASSSNREYGYTF.

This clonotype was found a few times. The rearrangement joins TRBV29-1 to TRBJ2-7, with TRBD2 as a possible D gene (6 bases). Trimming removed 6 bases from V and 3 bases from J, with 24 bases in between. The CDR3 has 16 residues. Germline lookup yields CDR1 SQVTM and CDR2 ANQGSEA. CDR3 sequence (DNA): TGCAGCGTCCCCGTATGGGATGGCCGGGGGATCTACGAGCAGTACTTC. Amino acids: CSVPVWDGRGIYEQYF.

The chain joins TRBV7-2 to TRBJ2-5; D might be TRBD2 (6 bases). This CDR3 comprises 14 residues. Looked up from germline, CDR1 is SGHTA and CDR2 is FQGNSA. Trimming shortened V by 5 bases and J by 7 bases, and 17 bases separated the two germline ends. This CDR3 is CASSPGLLLWTQYF. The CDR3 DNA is TGTGCCAGCAGCCCGGGACTCCTGTTGTGGACCCAGTACTTC. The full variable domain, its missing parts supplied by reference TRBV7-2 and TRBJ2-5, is GAGVSQSPSNKVTEKGKDVELRCDPISGHTALYWYRQSLGQGLEFLIYFQGNSAPDKSGLPSDRFSAERTGGSVSTLTIQRTQQEDSAVYLCASSPGLLLWTQYFGPGTRLLVL.

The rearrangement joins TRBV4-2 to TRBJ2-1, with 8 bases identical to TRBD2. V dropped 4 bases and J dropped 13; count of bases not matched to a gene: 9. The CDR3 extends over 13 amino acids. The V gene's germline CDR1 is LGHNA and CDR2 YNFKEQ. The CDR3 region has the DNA TGTGCCAGCAGCCTCCCGGGGGGGGACTCTCAGTTCTTC. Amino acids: CASSLPGGDSQFF.

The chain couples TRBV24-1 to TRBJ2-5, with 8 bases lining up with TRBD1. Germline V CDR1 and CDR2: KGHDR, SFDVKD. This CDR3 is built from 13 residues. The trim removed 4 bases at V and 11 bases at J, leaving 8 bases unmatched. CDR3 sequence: CATSEGTGVLQYF. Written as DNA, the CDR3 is TGTGCCACCAGTGAGGGGACAGGAGTACTGCAGTACTTC.

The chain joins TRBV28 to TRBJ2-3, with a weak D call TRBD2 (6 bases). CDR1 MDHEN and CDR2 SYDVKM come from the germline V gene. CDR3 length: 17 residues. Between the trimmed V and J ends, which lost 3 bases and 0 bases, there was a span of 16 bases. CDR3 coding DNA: TGTGCCAGCAGTTTCAGTGGTCTAGCGAAAAGCACAGATACGCAGTATTTT. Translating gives CASSFSGLAKSTDTQYF.

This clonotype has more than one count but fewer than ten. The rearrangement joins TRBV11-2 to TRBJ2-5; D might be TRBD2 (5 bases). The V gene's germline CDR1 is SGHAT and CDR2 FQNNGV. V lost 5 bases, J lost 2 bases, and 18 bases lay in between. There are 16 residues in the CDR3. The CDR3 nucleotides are TGTGCCAGCAGCCCCGGCCGCGCGGGTTGGCAAGAGACCCAGTACTTC. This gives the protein CASSPGRAGWQETQYF.

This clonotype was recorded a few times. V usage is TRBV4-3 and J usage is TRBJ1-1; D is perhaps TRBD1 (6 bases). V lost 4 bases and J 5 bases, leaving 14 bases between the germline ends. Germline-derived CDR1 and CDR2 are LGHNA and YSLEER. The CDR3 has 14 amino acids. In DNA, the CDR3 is TGCGCCAGCAGCCGATGGGGGGGCTCGACTGAAGCTTTCTTT. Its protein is CASSRWGGSTEAFF.

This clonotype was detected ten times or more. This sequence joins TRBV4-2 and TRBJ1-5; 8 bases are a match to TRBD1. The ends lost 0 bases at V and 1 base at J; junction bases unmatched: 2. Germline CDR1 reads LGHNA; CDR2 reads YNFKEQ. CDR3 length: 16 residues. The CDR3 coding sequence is TGTGCCAGCAGCCAAGATCCAGGGGGCAGCAATCAGCCCCAGCATTTT. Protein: CASSQDPGGSNQPQHF.

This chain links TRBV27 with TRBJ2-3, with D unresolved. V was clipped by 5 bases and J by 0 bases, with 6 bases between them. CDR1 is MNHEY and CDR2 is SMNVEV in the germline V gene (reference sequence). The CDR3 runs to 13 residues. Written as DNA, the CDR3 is TGTGCCAGCAGTACCTACAGCACAGATACGCAGTATTTT. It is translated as CASSTYSTDTQYF.

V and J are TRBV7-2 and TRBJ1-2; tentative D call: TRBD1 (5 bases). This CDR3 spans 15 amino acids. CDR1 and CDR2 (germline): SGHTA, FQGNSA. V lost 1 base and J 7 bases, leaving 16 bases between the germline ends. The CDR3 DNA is TGTGCCAGCAGCTTAGAGCCGACAGACCCCCTTGGCTACACCTTC. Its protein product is CASSLEPTDPLGYTF.

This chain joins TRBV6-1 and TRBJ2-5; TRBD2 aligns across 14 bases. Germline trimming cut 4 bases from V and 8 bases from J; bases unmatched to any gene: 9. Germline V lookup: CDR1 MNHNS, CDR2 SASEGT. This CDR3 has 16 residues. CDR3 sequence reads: CASSVRTSGGSQTQYF. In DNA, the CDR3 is TGTGCCAGCAGTGTGCGGACTAGCGGGGGGAGTCAAACCCAGTACTTC.

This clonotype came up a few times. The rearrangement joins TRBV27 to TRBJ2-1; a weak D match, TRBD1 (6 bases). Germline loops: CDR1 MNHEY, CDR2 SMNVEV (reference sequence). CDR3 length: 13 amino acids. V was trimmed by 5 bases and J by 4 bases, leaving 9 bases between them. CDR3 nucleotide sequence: TGTGCCAGCAGTCGGGACACTTACAATGAGCAGTTCTTC. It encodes CASSRDTYNEQFF.

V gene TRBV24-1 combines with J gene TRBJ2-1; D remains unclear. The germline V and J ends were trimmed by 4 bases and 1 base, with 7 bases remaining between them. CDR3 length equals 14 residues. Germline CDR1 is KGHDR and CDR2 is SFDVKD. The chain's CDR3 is CATSDALSYNEQFF. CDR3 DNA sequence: TGTGCCACCAGTGACGCGTTGTCCTACAATGAGCAGTTCTTC.

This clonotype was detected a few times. The CDR3 nucleotides are TGCAGTGCTACGATTCCTGGACTCTATGGCTACACCTTC. It codes for CSATIPGLYGYTF. V gene TRBV20-1 combines with J gene TRBJ1-2; D gene ambiguous. Germline CDR1 and CDR2: DFQATT and SNEGSKA (reference sequence). The V gene lost 4 bases and the J gene lost 4 bases, with 13 bases spanning the gap. There are 13 residues in the CDR3.

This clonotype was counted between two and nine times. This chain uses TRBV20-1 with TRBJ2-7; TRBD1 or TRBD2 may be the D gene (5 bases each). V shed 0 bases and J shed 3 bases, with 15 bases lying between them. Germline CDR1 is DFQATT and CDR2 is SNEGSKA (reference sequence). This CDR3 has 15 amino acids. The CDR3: CSARDGTGTLYEQYF. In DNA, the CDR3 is TGCAGTGCTAGAGACGGGACCGGGACGCTCTACGAGCAGTACTTC.

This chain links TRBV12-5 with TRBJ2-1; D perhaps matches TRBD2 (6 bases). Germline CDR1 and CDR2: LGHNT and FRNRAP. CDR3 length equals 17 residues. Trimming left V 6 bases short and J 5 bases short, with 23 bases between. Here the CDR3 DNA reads TGTGCTAGTGGCCGGTACTCGGAGGGCCCAGCGGACAATGAGCAGTTCTTC. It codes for CASGRYSEGPADNEQFF. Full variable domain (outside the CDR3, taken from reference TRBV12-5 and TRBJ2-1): DARVTQTPRHKVTEMGQEVTMRCQPILGHNTVFWYRQTMMQGLELLAYFRNRAPLDDSGMPKDRFSAEMPDATLATLKIQPSEPRDSAVYFCASGRYSEGPADNEQFFGPGTRLTVL.

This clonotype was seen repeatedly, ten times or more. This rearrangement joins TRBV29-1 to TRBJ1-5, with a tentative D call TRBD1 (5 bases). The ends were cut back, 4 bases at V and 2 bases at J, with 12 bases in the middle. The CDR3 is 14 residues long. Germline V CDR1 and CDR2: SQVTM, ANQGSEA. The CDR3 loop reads CSVGGGNGNQPQHF. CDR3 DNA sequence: TGCAGCGTTGGCGGGGGGAATGGCAATCAGCCCCAGCATTTT.

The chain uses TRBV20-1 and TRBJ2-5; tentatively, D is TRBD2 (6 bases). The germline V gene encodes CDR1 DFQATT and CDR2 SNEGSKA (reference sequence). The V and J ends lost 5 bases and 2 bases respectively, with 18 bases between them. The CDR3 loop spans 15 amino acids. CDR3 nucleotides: TGCAGTGCTCCTCAGGAGGGAGGTGGGCAAGAGACCCAGTACTTC. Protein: CSAPQEGGGQETQYF.

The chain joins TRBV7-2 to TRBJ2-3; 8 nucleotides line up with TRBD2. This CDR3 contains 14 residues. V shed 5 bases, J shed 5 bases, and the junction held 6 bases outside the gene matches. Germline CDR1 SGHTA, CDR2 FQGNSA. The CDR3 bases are TGTGCCAGCAGCCCCCGGGGGGGGGAAGATACGCAGTATTTT. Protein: CASSPRGGEDTQYF.

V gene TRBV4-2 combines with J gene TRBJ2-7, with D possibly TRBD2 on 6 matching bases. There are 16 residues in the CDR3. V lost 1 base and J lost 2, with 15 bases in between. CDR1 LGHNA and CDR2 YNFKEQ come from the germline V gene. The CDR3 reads CASSQGVAEHAYEQYF. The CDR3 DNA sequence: TGTGCCAGCAGCCAAGGGGTAGCGGAACACGCCTACGAGCAGTACTTC.

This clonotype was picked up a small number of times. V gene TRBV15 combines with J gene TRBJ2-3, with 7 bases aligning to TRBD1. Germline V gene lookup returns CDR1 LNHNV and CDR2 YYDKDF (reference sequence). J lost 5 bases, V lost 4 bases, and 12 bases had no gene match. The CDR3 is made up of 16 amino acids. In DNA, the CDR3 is TGTGCCACCAGCACGCGACAGGGATGGCCTGAAGATACGCAGTATTTT. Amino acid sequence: CATSTRQGWPEDTQYF.

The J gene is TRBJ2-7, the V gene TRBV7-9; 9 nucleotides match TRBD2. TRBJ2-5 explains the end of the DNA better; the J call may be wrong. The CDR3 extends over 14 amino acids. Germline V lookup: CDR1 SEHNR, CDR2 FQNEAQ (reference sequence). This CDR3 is CASSFASGKETQYF. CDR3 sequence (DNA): TGTGCCAGCAGCTTCGCTAGCGGGAAAGAGACCCAGTACTTC.

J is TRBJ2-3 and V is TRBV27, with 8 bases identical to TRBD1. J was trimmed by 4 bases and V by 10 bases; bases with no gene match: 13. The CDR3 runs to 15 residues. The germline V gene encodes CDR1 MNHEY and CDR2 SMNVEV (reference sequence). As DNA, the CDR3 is TGTGCCACGCGACAGGGGCCAAAGTTCGCAGATACGCAGTATTTT. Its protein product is CATRQGPKFADTQYF.

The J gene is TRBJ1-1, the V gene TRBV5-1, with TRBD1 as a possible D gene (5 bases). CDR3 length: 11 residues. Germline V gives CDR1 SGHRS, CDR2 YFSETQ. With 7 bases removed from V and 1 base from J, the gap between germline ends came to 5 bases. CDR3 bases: TGCGCCAGCCAGGGGAACACTGAAGCTTTCTTT. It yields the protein CASQGNTEAFF. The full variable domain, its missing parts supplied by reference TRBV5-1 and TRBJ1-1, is KAGVTQTPRYLIKTRGQQVTLSCSPISGHRSVSWYQQTPGQGLQFLFEYFSETQRNKGNFPGRFSGRQFSNSRSEMNVSTLELGDSALYLCASQGNTEAFFGQGTRLTVV.